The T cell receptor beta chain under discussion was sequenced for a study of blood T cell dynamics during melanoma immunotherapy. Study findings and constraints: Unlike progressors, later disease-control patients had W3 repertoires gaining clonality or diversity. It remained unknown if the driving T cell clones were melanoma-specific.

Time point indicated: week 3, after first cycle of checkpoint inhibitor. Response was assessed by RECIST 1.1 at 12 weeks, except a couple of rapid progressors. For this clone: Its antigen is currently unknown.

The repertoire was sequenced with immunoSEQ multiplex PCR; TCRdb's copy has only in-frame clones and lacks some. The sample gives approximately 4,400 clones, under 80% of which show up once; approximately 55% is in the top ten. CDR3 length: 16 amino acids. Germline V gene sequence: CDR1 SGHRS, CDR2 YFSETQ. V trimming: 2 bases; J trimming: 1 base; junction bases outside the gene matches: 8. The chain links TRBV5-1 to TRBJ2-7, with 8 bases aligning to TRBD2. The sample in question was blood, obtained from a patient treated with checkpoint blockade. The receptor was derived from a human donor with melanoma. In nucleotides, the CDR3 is TGCGCCAGCAGCTTATCAGGAGCGGGGGCGTCCTACGAGCAGTACTTC. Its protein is CASSLSGAGASYEQYF. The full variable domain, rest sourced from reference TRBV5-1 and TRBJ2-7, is KAGVTQTPRYLIKTRGQQVTLSCSPISGHRSVSWYQQTPGQGLQFLFEYFSETQRNKGNFPGRFSGRQFSNSRSEMNVSTLELGDSALYLCASSLSGAGASYEQYFGPGTRLTVT.